This TCR beta chain was obtained from a study of molecular identifiers for immune sequencing clone quantification. There are a few counts of this clonotype. Both previously described methods and listed TCR primers were employed to make bulk TCR libraries. TCRdb re-derived calls from the PCR reads in MiXCR, one entry per CDR3 protein. The table records more than 450,000 distinct CDR3 sequences, around a fifth of them present only once. The TCR was taken from a human donor in good health. Some libraries in this study had Jurkat cell RNA spiked in. Material: naive CD8+ T cells from blood, with Jurkat cell RNA spiked in. Subset given: FACS-sorted CD8+CD4-CCR7+CD45RA+ naive T cells.

CDR3 in amino acids: CASSATNNQDTIYF. CDR3 sequence (DNA): TGTGCCAGCAGCGCCACCAACAATCAGGACACCATATATTTT. This rearrangement joins TRBV11-2 to TRBJ1-3, with D hard to call. The CDR3 runs 14 residues. CDR1 SGHAT and CDR2 FQNNGV come from the germline V gene. Trimming removed 5 bases from V and 8 bases from J, with 16 bases in between.